A single sample gave rise to the 24 T cell receptor beta chains below, sequenced in a study of blood T cell repertoires in COVID-19. The assay was immunoSEQ multiplex PCR, and TCRdb's table has in-frame clones only and misses some. There are about 170,000 clones in the sample; 85% occur only once, and approximately 3.3% lies in the top ten. Sequenced: peripheral blood. The receptors were gathered from a human donor with acute or convalescent COVID-19. The donor label of this sample is uncertain.

This clone was counted only a few times. The chain recombines TRBV7-9 with TRBJ1-5; D unresolved. Germline assignment: CDR1 SEHNR and CDR2 FQNEAQ (reference sequence). The V end lost 1 base, the J end lost 3 bases, and 10 bases lay between the germline ends. The CDR3 totals 15 residues. The DNA of the CDR3 is TGTGCCAGCAGCTTAGGGCCAGGCTTCAATCAGCCCCAGCATTTT. Protein sequence: CASSLGPGFNQPQHF.

The V and J genes are TRBV7-2 and TRBJ1-1; the D is unclear. Germline V gene data show CDR1 as SGHTA and CDR2 as FQGNSA. The CDR3 consists of 12 residues. Trimming removed 1 base from V and 5 bases from J, with 5 bases in between. CDR3 protein: CASSLDRTEAFF. The CDR3 DNA is TGTGCCAGCAGCTTAGACAGAACTGAAGCTTTCTTT.

The V and J genes are TRBV5-6 and TRBJ1-1; 12 bases agree with TRBD1. The CDR3 sequence is 15 residues long. V shed 0 bases and J 6 bases; nucleotides not matched to a gene: 3. The V gene's germline CDR1 is SGHDT and CDR2 YYEEEE. CDR3 loop: CASSLVGQGASEAFF. The CDR3 coding sequence is TGTGCCAGCAGCTTGGTGGGACAGGGGGCATCTGAAGCTTTCTTT.

This clone came up once. This sequence joins TRBV9 and TRBJ2-1; 8 nucleotides line up with TRBD2. Germline CDR1 and CDR2: SGDLS and YYNGEE. This CDR3 has 16 residues. V lost 0 bases to trimming and J lost 4 bases; unmatched junction nucleotides: 6. CDR3 residues: CASSVAGTSGYNEQFF. The CDR3 DNA is TGTGCCAGCAGCGTAGCTGGCACTAGCGGATACAATGAGCAGTTCTTC.

The V and J genes are TRBV4-1 and TRBJ1-5; TRBD1 aligns across 10 bases. CDR3 size: 16 residues. The germline V gene encodes CDR1 MGHRA and CDR2 YSYEKL. The V segment lost 1 base and the J segment 6 bases; nucleotides outside the gene matches: 6. The CDR3 loop is CASSQATGGLSQPQHF. The CDR3, as DNA: TGCGCCAGCAGCCAAGCGACAGGGGGCTTGAGTCAGCCCCAGCATTTT.

The V and J genes are TRBV30 and TRBJ1-1; D gene ambiguous. The CDR3 sequence is 15 residues long. Germline V gene lookup returns CDR1 GTSNPN and CDR2 SVGIG (reference sequence). Between the trimmed V and J ends, which lost 2 bases and 1 base, there was a span of 14 bases. The CDR3: CAWSLPSYGNTEAFF. In DNA form, the CDR3 reads TGTGCCTGGAGTTTGCCCTCCTATGGGAACACTGAAGCTTTCTTT.

The count of this clone is one. The gene calls are TRBV9 and TRBJ1-2; no firm D call. The CDR3 contains 18 residues. From germline, CDR1 is SGDLS and CDR2 YYNGEE. The V gene lost 0 bases and the J gene lost 1 base, with 19 bases spanning the gap. The CDR3 sequence is CASSVGAPSPDFNYGYTF. The CDR3 nucleotides read TGTGCCAGCAGCGTAGGAGCTCCCTCTCCCGATTTTAACTATGGCTACACCTTC.

This clone was detected a few times. This sequence joins TRBV4-2 and TRBJ1-1, with a weak D call TRBD1 (5 bases). Trimming cost V 1 base and J 4 bases, with 10 bases left between them. The CDR3 is 14 amino acids. Germline lookup yields CDR1 LGHNA and CDR2 YNFKEQ. The CDR3 protein is CASSQGRVGTEAFF. CDR3 in DNA: TGTGCCAGCAGCCAAGGCAGGGTCGGCACTGAAGCTTTCTTT.

The genes are TRBV11-3 and TRBJ1-3; 9 bases fit TRBD1. CDR1 and CDR2 from the germline V gene are SGHNT and YENEEA. This CDR3 region has 18 residues. The J segment lost 5 bases and the V segment lost 5 bases, leaving 16 bases of the junction unmatched. CDR3 bases: TGTGCCAGCAGCCGAGGGACGGGGACAGGGACTCCAAGAAACACCATATATTTT. It codes for CASSRGTGTGTPRNTIYF.

The J gene is TRBJ1-3, the V gene TRBV23-1; D remains ambiguous. TRBV23-1 is annotated as an ORF whose role is uncertain. This CDR3 region has 12 residues. CDR3 sequence (DNA): TGCGTCGCGGAAGCGTCTGGAAACACCATATATTTT. The encoded protein is CVAEASGNTIYF.

V usage is TRBV5-4 and J usage is TRBJ2-5, with 8 bases matching TRBD1. CDR1 and CDR2 from the germline V gene are SGHNT and YYREEE (reference sequence). The CDR3 is made up of 15 amino acids. With V trimmed by 0 bases and J by 5 bases, 6 bases remained unmatched. CDR3: CASSLETGDGETQYF. The CDR3 bases are TGTGCCAGCAGCTTGGAGACAGGGGATGGGGAGACCCAGTACTTC.

This chain uses TRBV28 with TRBJ2-7, with TRBD1 identical over 9 bases. The CDR3 is 15 amino acids. Germline V lookup: CDR1 MDHEN, CDR2 SYDVKM. Unmatched junction bases numbered 10, after V lost 7 bases and J lost 3 bases. CDR3 coding DNA: TGTGCCAGCAAGGGGACAGGGTGGAAAGGCTACGAGCAGTACTTC. Translation gives CASKGTGWKGYEQYF.

The table lists this clone with a few counts. The chain employs TRBV7-2 and TRBJ1-1, with 8 nucleotides matching TRBD1. The CDR3 has 14 amino acids. Germline CDR1 is SGHTA and CDR2 is FQGNSA. V was pared by 3 bases and J by 7 bases, with 7 bases of the junction left unmatched. CDR3 amino acids: CASSFDRGLGEAFF. In DNA, the CDR3 is TGTGCCAGCAGCTTTGACAGGGGCCTGGGTGAAGCTTTCTTT. Looking up the rest from reference TRBV7-2 and TRBJ1-1 gives the full variable domain: GAGVSQSPSNKVTEKGKDVELRCDPISGHTALYWYRQSLGQGLEFLIYFQGNSAPDKSGLPSDRFSAERTGGSVSTLTIQRTQQEDSAVYLCASSFDRGLGEAFFGQGTRLTVV.

This rearrangement joins TRBV4-1 to TRBJ2-1; no clear D. From germline, CDR1 is MGHRA and CDR2 YSYEKL. The CDR3 runs 13 residues. Trimming shortened V by 2 bases and J by 8 bases, and 10 bases separated the two germline ends. The CDR3 coding sequence is TGCGCCAGCAGCCAACCACTTAGAGATGAGCAGTTCTTC. It is translated as CASSQPLRDEQFF.

This clone came up once. The rearrangement links TRBV5-1 to TRBJ2-1; 9 nucleotides align to TRBD1. The CDR3 is made up of 15 amino acids. The J segment lost 6 bases and the V segment lost 0 bases, leaving 4 bases of the junction unmatched. Germline V lookup: CDR1 SGHRS, CDR2 YFSETQ. CDR3: CASSLGWGQGNEQFF. In DNA form, the CDR3 reads TGCGCCAGCAGCTTGGGTTGGGGACAGGGCAATGAGCAGTTCTTC.

This chain joins TRBV4-1 and TRBJ2-5; 14 nucleotides agree with TRBD2. Per the germline V gene, CDR1 is MGHRA and CDR2 is YSYEKL. This CDR3 has 20 amino acids. V gave up 0 bases and J gave up 3 bases; unmatched junction bases: 12. The CDR3 DNA follows: TGCGCCAGCAGCCAAGAAGAAGGCCGGACTAGCGGGGGGCCTGAAGAGACCCAGTACTTC. It is translated as CASSQEEGRTSGGPEETQYF.

This rearrangement joins TRBV7-6 to TRBJ2-2, with 7 bases that match TRBD1. The CDR3 has 16 residues. J lost 2 bases, V lost 3 bases, and 6 bases had no gene match. CDR1 SGHVS and CDR2 FNYEAQ come from the germline V gene. In DNA form, the CDR3 reads TGTGCCAGCAGCTTCCGGGACAGACCCAACACCGGGGAGCTGTTTTTT. Translation: CASSFRDRPNTGELFF.

The chain joins TRBV5-1 to TRBJ2-5; 8 bases line up with TRBD2. The germline V gene encodes CDR1 SGHRS and CDR2 YFSETQ. The CDR3 sequence is 16 residues long. The V gene end was trimmed by 5 bases and the J gene end by 0 bases; junction bases not matched to a gene: 9. The CDR3 bases are TGCGCCAGCAGTAGCGGGGTTTGGAGAAACCAAGAGACCCAGTACTTC. It codes for CASSSGVWRNQETQYF.

This sequence joins TRBV18 and TRBJ1-4, with D uncertain. Germline V gives CDR1 KGHSH, CDR2 LQKENI. V was clipped by 3 bases and J by 5 bases, with 13 bases between them. This CDR3 comprises 15 residues. The CDR3, as DNA: TGTGCCAGCTCACCGGATAAGACGGAGAATGAAAAACTGTTTTTT. Amino acids: CASSPDKTENEKLFF.

The chain carries TRBV9 and TRBJ1-1; 7 bases map to TRBD1. With 1 base clipped from V and 1 base from J, the junction kept 4 bases outside the gene matches. Germline CDR1 SGDLS, CDR2 YYNGEE. This CDR3 comprises 15 residues. CDR3: CASSVSGTANTEAFF. CDR3 nucleotide sequence: TGTGCCAGCAGCGTATCCGGGACAGCGAACACTGAAGCTTTCTTT.

The chain recombines TRBV18 with TRBJ2-5, with 8 bases lining up with TRBD2. V lost 6 bases, J lost 1 base, and 7 bases stayed unmatched. Germline V CDR1 and CDR2: KGHSH, LQKENI. The length of the CDR3 is 15 residues. The CDR3 DNA reads TGTGCCAGCTCCCCGGGGGGGGTCCTCCAAGAGACCCAGTACTTC. Translating it yields CASSPGGVLQETQYF.

The chain's CDR3 is CASSQDGRVSYEQYF. In DNA, the CDR3 is TGCGCCAGCAGCCAAGATGGCAGGGTCTCCTACGAGCAGTACTTC. J is TRBJ2-7 and V is TRBV4-3; tentative D call: TRBD1 (5 bases). V lost 0 bases, J lost 0 bases, and 9 bases lay in between. Germline CDR1 is LGHNA and CDR2 is YSLEER. This CDR3 comprises 15 residues.

The rearrangement uses TRBV2 and TRBJ1-6; D is perhaps TRBD1 (6 bases). This CDR3 region has 13 residues. Germline assignment: CDR1 SNHLY and CDR2 FYNNEI. Trimming removed 7 bases at V and 7 bases at J, with 11 bases between. The CDR3 reads CASTGQSNSPLHF. For the CDR3, the DNA is TGTGCCAGCACCGGACAGTCCAATTCACCCCTCCACTTT.

The V call is TRBV18, the J call TRBJ1-4; D might be TRBD1 (5 bases). Trimming took 2 bases from V and 5 from J, leaving 21 bases between them. This CDR3 has 18 amino acids. From germline, CDR1 is KGHSH and CDR2 LQKENI. CDR3 DNA: TGTGCCAGCTCACCAGTTAAAACGACTAGACAGAGCAATGAAAAACTGTTTTTT. It encodes CASSPVKTTRQSNEKLFF. The entire variable domain, with the rest obtained from reference TRBV18 and TRBJ1-4, is as follows: NAGVMQNPRHLVRRRGQEARLRCSPMKGHSHVYWYRQLPEEGLKFMVYLQKENIIDESGMPKERFSAEFPKEGPSILRIQQVVRGDSAAYFCASSPVKTTRQSNEKLFFGSGTQLSVL.